This T cell receptor beta chain was sequenced for a study of OX40 agonist ivuxolimab in advanced cancers. Study-level information: An anti-OX40 (CD134) antibody with agonistic activity, ivuxolimab, was administered to patients. Past anti-PD-1, anti-PD-L1 or anti-CTLA-4 therapy was accepted, and 40% had received some. Partial responses occurred in three patients (one hepatocellular carcinoma, two cutaneous melanoma).

This clone was seen a few times. Antigen unknown. Trimming pared 4 bases from V and 7 bases from J, leaving 14 bases between. Germline V gene sequence: CDR1 MDHEN, CDR2 SYDVKM. This CDR3 is 13 amino acids long. Sequencing was performed with immunoSEQ multiplex PCR; in TCRdb, only in-frame clones are kept and a portion is missing. The data hold about 60,000 clones, with roughly 84% observed a single time. Findings and caveats of the study: The work left the antigen specificity of expanded peripheral T cells undetermined.

The source was CD4+ or CD8+ T cells sorted from blood, collected in a trial of the OX40 agonist ivuxolimab. The V call is TRBV28, the J call TRBJ2-7; unclear D gene. This TCR derives from an adult with an advanced solid tumor such as melanoma, head and neck, liver or kidney cancer. The CDR3 here is CASSYLGEQEQYF. CDR3 nucleotide sequence: TGTGCCAGCAGTTATCTAGGAGAACAAGAGCAGTACTTC.